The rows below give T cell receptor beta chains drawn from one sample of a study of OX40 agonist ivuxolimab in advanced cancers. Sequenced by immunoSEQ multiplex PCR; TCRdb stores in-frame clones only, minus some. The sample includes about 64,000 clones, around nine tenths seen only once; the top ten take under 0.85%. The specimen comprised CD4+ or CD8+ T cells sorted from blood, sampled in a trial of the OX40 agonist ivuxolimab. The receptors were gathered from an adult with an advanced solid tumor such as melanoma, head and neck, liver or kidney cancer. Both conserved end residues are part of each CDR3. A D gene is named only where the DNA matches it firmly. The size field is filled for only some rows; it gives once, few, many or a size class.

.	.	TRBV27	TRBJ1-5	TGTGCCAGCAGTTTTAGGACCACGGTCAGCCCCCAGCATTTT	CASSFRTTVSPQHF
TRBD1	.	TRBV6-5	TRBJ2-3	TGTGCCAGCAGTCGACAGGGGGTCTCAGATACGCAGTATTTT	CASSRQGVSDTQYF
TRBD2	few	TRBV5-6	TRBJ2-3	TGTGCCAGCAGTTTCGGGACTAGCGGAGGTACGCAGTATTTT	CASSFGTSGGTQYF
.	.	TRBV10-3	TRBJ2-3	TGTGCCATCAGTGAGTCGATCAGGGGAGGAACAGATACGCAGTATTTT	CAISESIRGGTDTQYF
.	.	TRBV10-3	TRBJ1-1	TGTGCCATCAGTGAATCAGGCCGGCGAGCCACTGAAGCTTTCTTT	CAISESGRRATEAFF
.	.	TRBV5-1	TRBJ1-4	TGCGCCAGCGCCCCCGGGGGAAGGATAGCTAATGAAAAACTGTTTTTT	CASAPGGRIANEKLFF
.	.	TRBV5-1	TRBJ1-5	TGCGCCAGCAGCTTGGGGGTAGGGGGCAATCAGCCCCAGCATTTT	CASSLGVGGNQPQHF
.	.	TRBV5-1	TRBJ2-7	TGCGCCAGCAGCTTGAACACCTACGAGCAGTACTTC	CASSLNTYEQYF
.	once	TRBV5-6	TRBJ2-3	TGTGCCAGCAGCTTGGAGGGCCTCACAGATACGCAGTATTTT	CASSLEGLTDTQYF
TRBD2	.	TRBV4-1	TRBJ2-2	TGCGCCAGCAGCCAGATCGGCCGGACTAGTATGGGCGGGGAGCTGTTTTTT	CASSQIGRTSMGGELFF
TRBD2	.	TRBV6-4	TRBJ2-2	TGTGCCAGCAGACTCGGACTAGCGGGAGGTGGAACCGGGGAGCTGTTTTTT	CASRLGLAGGGTGELFF
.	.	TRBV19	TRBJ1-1	TGTGCCAGTATCCGTGGATTCGCGAACACTGAAGCTTTCTTT	CASIRGFANTEAFF
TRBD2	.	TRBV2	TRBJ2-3	TGTGCCAGCTTACAGCGGGAGGGCCATGGGTCAGATACGCAGTATTTT	CASLQREGHGSDTQYF
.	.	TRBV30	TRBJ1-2	TGTGCCTGGAGTGTAGCCCACATAACTCGGGGCTACACCTTC	CAWSVAHITRGYTF
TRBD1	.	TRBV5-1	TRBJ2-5	TGCGCCAGCAGCTTGGGACAGGGACAAGAGACCCAGTACTTC	CASSLGQGQETQYF
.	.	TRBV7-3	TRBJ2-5	TGTGCCAGCAGCGTCGGGACCGGCGGAGAGACCCAGTACTTC	CASSVGTGGETQYF
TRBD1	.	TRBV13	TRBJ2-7	TGTGCCAGCAGCTTAGGACAGGGGGGCACCTACGAGCAGTACTTC	CASSLGQGGTYEQYF
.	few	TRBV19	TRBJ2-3	TGTGCCAGTAGTATAACGTACGATCGGAGCACAGATACGCAGTATTTT	CASSITYDRSTDTQYF
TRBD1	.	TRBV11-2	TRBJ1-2	TGTGCCAGCAGCCCCCGGGACAGAAATGGCTATGGCTACACCTTC	CASSPRDRNGYGYTF
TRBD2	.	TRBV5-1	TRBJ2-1	TGCGCCAGCAACAAAAGGACTAGCGGGGCGAACAATGAGCAGTTCTTC	CASNKRTSGANNEQFF
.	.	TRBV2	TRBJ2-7	TGTGCCAGCAGTTACAGCACTCCCTACGAGCAGTACTTC	CASSYSTPYEQYF
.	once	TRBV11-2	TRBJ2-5	TGTGCCAGCAGCTCGGACGGGGCTGGGGCCCAGTACTTC	CASSSDGAGAQYF
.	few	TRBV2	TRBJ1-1	TGTGCCAGCAGGGGAACTGCGATGAACACTGAAGCTTTCTTT	CASRGTAMNTEAFF
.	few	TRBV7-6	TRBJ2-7	TGTGCCAGCAGCGCACAGCCATTGTACGAGCAGTACTTC	CASSAQPLYEQYF
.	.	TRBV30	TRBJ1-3	TGTGCCTGGAGTGGCTATACTGGAAACACCATATATTTT	CAWSGYTGNTIYF
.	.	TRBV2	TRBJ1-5	TGTGCCAGCAGTGGGAGGGAATATCAGCCCCAGCATTTT	CASSGREYQPQHF
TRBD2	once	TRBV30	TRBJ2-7	TGTGCCTCGTCACTAGCGGGAGGTTCACTACTCGAGCAGTACTTC	CASSLAGGSLLEQYF
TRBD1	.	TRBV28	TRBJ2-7	TGTGCCAGCAGTTTACCCGGACAGGGGCGGCGCGAGCAGTACTTC	CASSLPGQGRREQYF
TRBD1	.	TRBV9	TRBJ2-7	TGTGCCAGCAGCGTAGCCGGGACAGCTTACGACGAGCAGTACTTC	CASSVAGTAYDEQYF
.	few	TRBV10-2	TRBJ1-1	TGCGCCAGCAGTGACTCAGCGGGGTTGAACACTGAAGCTTTCTTT	CASSDSAGLNTEAFF
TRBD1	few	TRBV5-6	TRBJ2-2	TGTGCCAGCACCCGGACAGGGGGTAACACCGGGGAGCTGTTTTTT	CASTRTGGNTGELFF
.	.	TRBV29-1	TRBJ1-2	TGCAGCGTCCCTATTGGGGCGGGCTATGGCTACACCTTC	CSVPIGAGYGYTF
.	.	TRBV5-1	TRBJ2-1	TGCGCCAGCAGATACCCGGACGGGGCCCATGAGCAGTTCTTC	CASRYPDGAHEQFF
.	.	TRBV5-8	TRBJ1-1	TGTGCCAGCAGCTCCACAGGGATTGAAGCTTTCTTT	CASSSTGIEAFF
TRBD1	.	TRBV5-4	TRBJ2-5	TGTGCCAGCAGGGCCCGGGACAGCCAAGAGACCCAGTACTTC	CASRARDSQETQYF
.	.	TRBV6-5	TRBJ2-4	TGTGCCAGCAGTTACTCGATGGTAGCCAAAAACATTCAGTACTTC	CASSYSMVAKNIQYF
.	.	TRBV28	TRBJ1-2	TGTGCCAGCACCTCTCAGGCCGGGGCGGGCTATGGCTACACCTTC	CASTSQAGAGYGYTF
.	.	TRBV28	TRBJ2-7	TGTGCCAGCAGCCCCTGGGAGTCCCTTTACGAGCAGTACTTC	CASSPWESLYEQYF
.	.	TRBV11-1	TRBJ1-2	TGTGCCAGCAGCTCCCGTGGAGGGAAGGAGGATGGCTACACCTTC	CASSSRGGKEDGYTF
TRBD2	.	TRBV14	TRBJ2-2	TGTGCCAGCAGCCAAATAGAAGGAGCGGGAGGGCCGGGCACCGGGGAGCTGTTTTTT	CASSQIEGAGGPGTGELFF
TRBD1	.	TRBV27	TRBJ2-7	TGTGCCAGCAGTTCCCGACAGGGGTACGAGCAGTACTTC	CASSSRQGYEQYF
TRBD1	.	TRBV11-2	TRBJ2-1	TGTGCCAGCAGCTCGGGACAGGGTACCTCCTACAATGAGCAGTTCTTC	CASSSGQGTSYNEQFF
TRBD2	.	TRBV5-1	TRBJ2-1	TGCGCCAGCAGCTTGGAAACTAGCGGGGTTGATGAGCAGTTCTTC	CASSLETSGVDEQFF
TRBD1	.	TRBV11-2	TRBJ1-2	TGTGCCAGCAGCGACGGGACAGTCGTCTATGGCTACACCTTC	CASSDGTVVYGYTF
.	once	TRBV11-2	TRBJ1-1	TGTGCCAGCAGCGAGGATTATTTCACTGAAGCTTTCTTT	CASSEDYFTEAFF
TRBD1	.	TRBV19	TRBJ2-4	TGTGCCAGTAGTAACAGGGGGCGAGACATTCAGTACTTC	CASSNRGRDIQYF
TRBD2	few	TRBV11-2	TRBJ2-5	TGTGCCAGCAGCTTAGGGCGGGGGGCGCCGGTCGAGACCCAGTACTTC	CASSLGRGAPVETQYF
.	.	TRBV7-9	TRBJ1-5	TGTGCCAGCAGCCTGGACGGAGATAGCAATCAGCCCCAGCATTTT	CASSLDGDSNQPQHF
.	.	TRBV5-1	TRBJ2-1	TGCGCCAGCAGCACGGACGTTGCCAATGAGCAGTTCTTC	CASSTDVANEQFF
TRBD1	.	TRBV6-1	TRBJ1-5	TGTGCCAGCAGTGAGCGGACAGGGGGCACTTTTATTAGCAATCAGCCCCAGCATTTT	CASSERTGGTFISNQPQHF
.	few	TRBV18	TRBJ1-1	TGTGCCAGCTCACCCAGGGGGAACACTGAAGCTTTCTTT	CASSPRGNTEAFF
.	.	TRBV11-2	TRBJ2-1	TGTGCCAGCAGCCCTGCGAGGGGGGCTGGGAATTACAATGAGCAGTTCTTC	CASSPARGAGNYNEQFF
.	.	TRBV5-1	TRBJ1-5	TGCGCCAGCAGCTTGGAGTCCCATCAGCCCCAGCATTTT	CASSLESHQPQHF
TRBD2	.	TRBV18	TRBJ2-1	TGTGCCAGCTCTGCAGCGGGAGGGCCTTCCAATGAGCAGTTCTTC	CASSAAGGPSNEQFF
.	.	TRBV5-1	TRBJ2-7	TGCGCCAGCAGCTTGGCCGGAGGCGAGCAGTACTTC	CASSLAGGEQYF